The 13 T cell receptor beta chains below were found in one sample sequenced in a study of cytomegalovirus exposure and HLA in healthy donors. 60 Vbeta and 13 Jbeta primers were used in PCR. The protocol was immunoSEQ multiplex PCR, while the TCRdb copy is restricted to in-frame clones and leaves out a portion. The table shows 150,000 to 200,000 clones, with about two thirds occurring only once. Source material: PBMCs. Receptors originate from a man aged 25-40 years in good health and CMV-seropositive.

The chain is built from TRBV11-2 and TRBJ1-4; the match to TRBD1 covers 7 bases. Germline CDR1 SGHAT, CDR2 FQNNGV. The V segment lost 1 base and the J segment 10 bases; nucleotides outside the gene matches: 6. CDR3 length: 14 residues. The CDR3 sequence: CASSLGQGGGKLFF. In nucleotides, the CDR3 is TGTGCCAGCAGCTTAGGACAGGGTGGTGGAAAACTGTTTTTT. Combining the CDR3 with reference TRBV11-2 and TRBJ1-4 gives the whole variable domain EAGVAQSPRYKIIEKRQSVAFWCNPISGHATLYWYQQILGQGPKLLIQFQNNGVVDDSQLPKDRFSAERLKGVDSTLKIQPAKLEDSAVYLCASSLGQGGGKLFFGSGTQLSVL.

V gene TRBV7-8 combines with J gene TRBJ2-7; tentatively, D is TRBD2 (5 bases). The CDR3 has 12 amino acids. The germline V gene encodes CDR1 SGHVS and CDR2 FQNEAQ. Trimming stripped 7 bases from V and 6 bases from J, with 13 bases between. The CDR3 coding sequence is TGTGCCAGCACCAACCTGGAGGTCGAGCAGTACTTC. Protein sequence: CASTNLEVEQYF.

The DNA of the CDR3 is TGTGCCCACTCCCGGGCGGGCCCTTTCACAGATACGCAGTATTTT. It is translated as CAHSRAGPFTDTQYF. The chain combines TRBV28 with TRBJ2-3, with a weak D call TRBD2 (5 bases). Germline V gene lookup returns CDR1 MDHEN and CDR2 SYDVKM. V dropped 11 bases and J dropped 2 bases, with 20 bases sitting between them. This CDR3 contains 15 residues.

The gene calls are TRBV19 and TRBJ1-1; D ambiguous. CDR1 and CDR2 (germline): LNHDA, SQIVND (reference sequence). The V and J ends lost 1 base and 1 base respectively, with 7 bases between them. The CDR3 loop spans 14 amino acids. CDR3 region: CASSIGQSNTEAFF. The CDR3 bases are TGTGCCAGTAGTATAGGCCAGTCGAACACTGAAGCTTTCTTT.

The chain links TRBV5-1 to TRBJ1-4, with 7 nucleotides matching TRBD1. V gave up 7 bases and J gave up 5 bases; unmatched junction bases: 8. Germline CDR1 is SGHRS and CDR2 is YFSETQ. CDR3 length equals 14 residues. CDR3 DNA sequence: TGCGCCAGCCAAAAGGACAGGCGAAATGAAAAACTGTTTTTT. Translation gives CASQKDRRNEKLFF.

J is TRBJ2-3 and V is TRBV6-4, with a tentative D call TRBD1 (6 bases). Germline V gives CDR1 MRHNA, CDR2 SNTAGT. The CDR3 covers 14 residues. V dropped 6 bases and J dropped 0 bases, with 10 bases sitting between them. CDR3 DNA sequence: TGTGCCAGCAGGACAGGAGAAAGCACAGATACGCAGTATTTT. Amino acids: CASRTGESTDTQYF.

The V gene is TRBV28, the J gene TRBJ2-2, with a possible D match to TRBD2 (6 bases). CDR3 size: 15 residues. With 0 bases removed from V and 7 bases from J, the gap between germline ends came to 12 bases. The germline gives CDR1 MDHEN, CDR2 SYDVKM. The CDR3 loop reads CASSLWSEGNGELFF. The CDR3, as DNA: TGTGCCAGCAGTTTATGGTCGGAGGGGAACGGGGAGCTGTTTTTT. Using reference TRBV28 and TRBJ2-2 for the parts outside the CDR3, the full variable domain is DVKVTQSSRYLVKRTGEKVFLECVQDMDHENMFWYRQDPGLGLRLIYFSYDVKMKEKGDIPEGYSVSREKKERFSLILESASTNQTSMYLCASSLWSEGNGELFFGEGSRLTVL.

V is TRBV27 and J is TRBJ2-3; 8 nucleotides agree with TRBD2. The V and J ends lost 8 bases and 2 bases, in that order; junction bases with no gene match: 3. The germline V gene has CDR1 MNHEY and CDR2 SMNVEV (reference sequence). This CDR3 is 13 amino acids long. This CDR3 reads CASVAGHTDTQYF. DNA of the CDR3: TGTGCCAGCGTAGCGGGGCACACAGATACGCAGTATTTT.

The rearrangement links TRBV19 to TRBJ2-7, with 7 positions matching TRBD1. The CDR3 runs 14 residues. The germline CDR1 and CDR2 sequences are LNHDA and SQIVND (reference sequence). The trim removed 5 bases at V and 3 bases at J, leaving 7 bases unmatched. As DNA, the CDR3 is TGTGCCAGTAGTGGTACAGGGGTCGGCTACGAGCAGTACTTC. Protein sequence: CASSGTGVGYEQYF.

The chain is built from TRBV7-2 and TRBJ2-1, with D unresolved. The CDR3 covers 11 residues. V gave up 5 bases and J gave up 3 bases, with 2 bases separating them. The germline V gene has CDR1 SGHTA and CDR2 FQGNSA. DNA for the CDR3: TGTGCCAGCAGCCACTACAATGAGCAGTTCTTC. It specifies CASSHYNEQFF.

This chain connects TRBV5-1 to TRBJ1-6; D gene ambiguous. Between the trimmed V and J ends, which lost 5 bases and 7 bases, there was a span of 10 bases. Germline V lookup: CDR1 SGHRS, CDR2 YFSETQ. This CDR3 comprises 13 residues. Written as DNA, the CDR3 is TGCGCCAGCAGGACGGGGTCAAATTCACCCCTCCACTTT. Its protein is CASRTGSNSPLHF.

The chain recombines TRBV18 with TRBJ2-1; 7 bases agree with TRBD2. This CDR3 contains 16 residues. Trimming removed 2 bases from V and 10 bases from J; junction bases left unmatched: 14. Per the germline V gene, CDR1 is KGHSH and CDR2 is LQKENI. The CDR3 sequence: CASSPGRLAVLGEQFF. The CDR3 DNA follows: TGTGCCAGCTCACCAGGAAGGCTAGCGGTCCTCGGAGAGCAGTTCTTC. Combining the CDR3 with reference TRBV18 and TRBJ2-1 gives the whole variable domain NAGVMQNPRHLVRRRGQEARLRCSPMKGHSHVYWYRQLPEEGLKFMVYLQKENIIDESGMPKERFSAEFPKEGPSILRIQQVVRGDSAAYFCASSPGRLAVLGEQFFGPGTRLTVL.

The chain has TRBV7-3 and TRBJ2-3, with D possibly matching TRBD2 (5 bases). CDR3 length: 14 amino acids. Germline assignment: CDR1 SGHTA and CDR2 FQGTGA. V was shortened by 4 bases and J by 1 base, with 9 bases between the two germline ends. CDR3 in DNA: TGTGCCAGCAGCTCCGTGGGAGGCACAGATACGCAGTATTTT. It is translated as CASSSVGGTDTQYF.